This T cell receptor beta chain was observed in a study of response to subunit inactivated influenza vaccine. Study outcomes and limitations: Each seasonal influenza vaccination, the authors suggested, recruits few new T cells.

One entry per CDR3 protein, called by TCRdb with MiXCR from the RT-PCR reads. There are fewer than 750,000 distinct CDR3 sequences in the sample; 14% occur only once, and more than 9.5% lies in the top ten. The CDR3 is 13 residues long. V was cut by 5 bases and J by 3 bases, with 10 bases left in between. Per the germline V gene, CDR1 is ENHRY and CDR2 is SYGVKD. Concerning this clonotype itself: Its cognate antigen is unknown.

The sample consisted of PBMCs from blood, taken 12 days after vaccination. This clonotype originated in a man between 45 and 60 years old who received an inactivated influenza vaccine. This rearrangement joins TRBV10-3 to TRBJ2-5; no firm D call. The CDR3 nucleotides read TGTGCCATCAGTCGTGGAGCAGAAGAGACCCAGTACTTC. Amino acid sequence: CAISRGAEETQYF.